Listed below are T cell receptor beta chains from one sample, sequenced in a study of tumor-infiltrating lymphocytes in localized non-small cell lung cancer. TCRdb's copy holds only in-frame clones and misses some; the assay was immunoSEQ multiplex PCR. The sample consists of about 16,000 clones, approximately 70% of them appearing once. Material for sequencing was lung tumor tissue. The receptor set was obtained from a human donor with non-small cell lung cancer. The CDR3 runs from the conserved cysteine through the conserved F or W. D genes are given only for firm matches. Size is omitted from some rows. Given values are once, few, many or a class for expanded clones.

D,J,V,size,CDR3,DNA
-,TRBJ2-3,TRBV27,-,CASSSRTITGRTQYF,TGTGCCAGCAGTTCCCGGACAATCACAGGCCGTACGCAGTATTTT
-,TRBJ2-7,TRBV27,-,CASSLWWGAPFRF,TGTGCCAGCAGTTTATGGTGGGGGGCCCCATTCCGCTTC
-,TRBJ2-1,TRBV2,-,CAGLGQPSSYNEQFF,TGTGCCGGTCTGGGGCAGCCGAGCTCCTACAATGAGCAGTTCTTC
-,TRBJ1-2,TRBV2,-,CASQEANYGYTF,TGTGCCAGCCAAGAAGCTAACTATGGCTACACCTTC
TRBD1,TRBJ2-7,TRBV29-1,-,CSVKTGQGAYEQYF,TGCAGCGTTAAAACGGGACAGGGGGCCTACGAGCAGTACTTC
TRBD1,TRBJ2-6,TRBV5-6,-,CASSLDRGSTGANVLTF,TGTGCCAGCAGCCTAGACAGGGGGAGCACTGGGGCCAACGTCCTGACTTTC
TRBD2,TRBJ2-5,TRBV7-2,-,CASSSSPTSGGTGETQYF,TGTGCCAGCAGCTCCTCCCCGACTAGCGGGGGGACCGGAGAGACCCAGTACTTC
TRBD2,TRBJ2-7,TRBV7-2,-,CASSLGGAGKLYEQYF,TGTGCCAGCAGCTTAGGTGGAGCGGGGAAACTATACGAGCAGTACTTC
-,TRBJ2-7,TRBV5-1,-,CASSLGASVYEQYF,TGCGCCAGCAGCTTGGGGGCTAGCGTCTACGAGCAGTACTTC
TRBD2,TRBJ2-5,TRBV23-1,few,CASRSGYGETQYF,TGCGCCAGCCGTAGCGGGTACGGAGAGACCCAGTACTTC
TRBD1,TRBJ1-5,TRBV5-4,once,CASSLQGRGPQHF,TGTGCCAGCAGCCTACAGGGGAGGGGGCCCCAGCATTTT
TRBD1,TRBJ1-2,TRBV5-4,once,CASSPNPETGGYYGYTF,TGTGCCAGCAGCCCCAATCCCGAGACAGGGGGCTACTATGGCTACACCTTC
TRBD2,TRBJ2-5,TRBV28,once,CASSLTSGGLETQYF,TGTGCCAGCAGTTTGACTAGCGGGGGGTTGGAGACCCAGTACTTC
TRBD1,TRBJ2-1,TRBV4-2,-,CASSQVSGGDYNEQFF,TGTGCCAGCAGCCAAGTGTCAGGGGGCGACTACAATGAGCAGTTCTTC
TRBD1,TRBJ2-7,TRBV7-9,-,CASRSGQEKGYEQYF,TGTGCCAGCAGATCGGGACAGGAAAAGGGCTACGAGCAGTACTTC